These 15 T cell receptor beta chains were all obtained from the same sample, sequenced in a study of OX40 agonist ivuxolimab in advanced cancers. The data were produced by immunoSEQ multiplex PCR, yet TCRdb's version contains in-frame clones alone and is incomplete. The table includes under 65,000 clones, about 85% detected once. The sample consisted of CD4+ or CD8+ T cells sorted from blood, taken in a trial of the OX40 agonist ivuxolimab. The receptors shown here come from an adult with an advanced solid tumor such as melanoma, head and neck, liver or kidney cancer.

This sequence joins TRBV19 and TRBJ2-5; D is ambiguous. Per germline, CDR1 LNHDA and CDR2 SQIVND (reference sequence). The CDR3 covers 14 residues. Trimming left V 5 bases short and J 1 base short, with 11 bases between. CDR3 region: CASSPRQTQETQYF. The CDR3 DNA reads as TGTGCCAGTAGTCCTCGCCAGACCCAAGAGACCCAGTACTTC.

This clone showed up just once. The J gene is TRBJ2-1, the V gene TRBV5-1, with 8 positions matching TRBD2. With V trimmed by 3 bases and J by 6 bases, 11 bases remained unmatched. This CDR3 has 16 residues. Germline V lookup: CDR1 SGHRS, CDR2 YFSETQ. The CDR3 here is CASSWERESVGNEQFF. The CDR3 DNA reads TGCGCCAGCAGCTGGGAGCGGGAGAGCGTCGGCAATGAGCAGTTCTTC. Filled out from reference TRBV5-1 and TRBJ2-1, the complete variable domain reads KAGVTQTPRYLIKTRGQQVTLSCSPISGHRSVSWYQQTPGQGLQFLFEYFSETQRNKGNFPGRFSGRQFSNSRSEMNVSTLELGDSALYLCASSWERESVGNEQFFGPGTRLTVL.

This clone occurred a few times. The chain joins TRBV6-6 to TRBJ1-2; D is undetermined. The CDR3 has 10 amino acids. Germline lookup yields CDR1 MNHNY and CDR2 SVGAGI (reference sequence). V lost 5 bases, J lost 3 bases, and 1 base lay in between. The CDR3 region is CASSDYGYTF. CDR3 DNA sequence: TGTGCCAGCAGTGACTATGGCTACACCTTC.

The chain uses TRBV10-2 and TRBJ2-3; tentative D call: TRBD1 (6 bases). Germline V gene sequence: CDR1 WSHSY, CDR2 SAAADI. Trimming left V 7 bases short and J 1 base short, with 12 bases between. This CDR3 is built from 14 residues. The CDR3 DNA reads TGCGCCAGCACGGAACAGGGCGGCACAGATACGCAGTATTTT. Its translation: CASTEQGGTDTQYF.

This clone came up once. The chain joins TRBV18 to TRBJ1-1; 9 bases are shared with TRBD1. Germline assignment: CDR1 KGHSH and CDR2 LQKENI. This CDR3 spans 13 amino acids. The V segment lost 8 bases and the J segment 3 bases; nucleotides outside the gene matches: 4. The CDR3 here is CASARTGDTEAFF. CDR3 coding DNA: TGTGCCAGCGCTAGGACAGGGGACACTGAAGCTTTCTTT.

The rearrangement uses TRBV11-2 and TRBJ1-1; D may be TRBD1 (5 bases). The CDR3 contains 13 residues. V was clipped by 1 base and J by 6 bases, with 9 bases between them. Germline CDR1 reads SGHAT; CDR2 reads FQNNGV. CDR3 nucleotides: TGTGCCAGCAGCTTAGCAGGGAGCCCTGAAGCTTTCTTT. Translation: CASSLAGSPEAFF.

The J gene is TRBJ1-2, the V gene TRBV9; no firm D call. The V and J ends lost 0 bases and 2 bases respectively, with 5 bases between them. The CDR3 length is 13 residues. Germline CDR1 is SGDLS and CDR2 is YYNGEE. CDR3 DNA: TGTGCCAGCAGCGTAGATGAGAACTATGGCTACACCTTC. Its protein product is CASSVDENYGYTF.

The genes are TRBV19 and TRBJ2-6, with D possibly TRBD2 on 6 matching bases. The CDR3 has 14 residues. Germline values: CDR1 LNHDA, CDR2 SQIVND (reference sequence). V lost 5 bases and J lost 4, with 9 bases in between. The CDR3: CASSRAGGANVLTF. DNA of the CDR3: TGTGCCAGTAGTCGGGCGGGAGGGGCCAACGTCCTGACTTTC.

The DNA of the CDR3 is TGTGCCAGCAGCTTAGGGGGACCGACTATCTATGGCTACACCTTC. Translation: CASSLGGPTIYGYTF. The J gene is TRBJ1-2, the V gene TRBV7-9; tentatively, D is TRBD1 (5 bases). Trimming removed 1 base from V and 4 bases from J, with 13 bases in between. The CDR3 runs to 15 residues. CDR1 and CDR2 from the germline V gene are SEHNR and FQNEAQ (reference sequence).

The chain links TRBV30 to TRBJ1-3, with a possible D match to TRBD1 (5 bases). Trimming stripped 1 base from V and 0 bases from J, with 10 bases between. From germline, CDR1 is GTSNPN and CDR2 SVGIG (reference sequence). The CDR3 is 15 residues long. The CDR3 loop is CAWSEQAYSGNTIYF. CDR3 DNA: TGTGCCTGGAGTGAACAGGCTTACTCTGGAAACACCATATATTTT.

This clone was seen a handful of times. This chain links TRBV2 with TRBJ1-1; 7 bases match TRBD1. The germline V gene has CDR1 SNHLY and CDR2 FYNNEI. The CDR3 loop spans 16 amino acids. V shed 6 bases, J shed 7 bases, and the junction held 17 bases outside the gene matches. CDR3 coding DNA: TGTGCCAGCAGCGTCGACAGGGAAGGGGAATCGGATGAAGCTTTCTTT. It codes for CASSVDREGESDEAFF.

The chain is built from TRBV2 and TRBJ2-1, with D possibly matching TRBD1 (5 bases). CDR1 and CDR2 (germline): SNHLY, FYNNEI. Trimming left V 4 bases short and J 3 bases short, with 7 bases between. This CDR3 comprises 13 residues. CDR3 loop: CASSGDSYNEQFF. CDR3 coding DNA: TGTGCCAGCAGTGGAGACAGCTACAATGAGCAGTTCTTC.

This clone occurred a few times. The chain is built from TRBV28 and TRBJ2-2; 14 bases fit TRBD2. Germline CDR1 MDHEN, CDR2 SYDVKM. V gave up 1 base and J gave up 7 bases; unmatched junction bases: 5. CDR3 length: 17 residues. The CDR3 sequence is CASSLLGLAGANGELFF. CDR3 DNA sequence: TGTGCCAGCAGTTTATTGGGACTAGCGGGAGCTAACGGGGAGCTGTTTTTT.

This clone was seen only once. The V call is TRBV2, the J call TRBJ1-3, with D maybe TRBD1 (6 bases). Trimming stripped 6 bases from V and 1 base from J, with 10 bases between. The length of the CDR3 is 14 residues. Germline V gene data show CDR1 as SNHLY and CDR2 as FYNNEI. CDR3: CASRVTGSGNTIYF. In DNA form, the CDR3 reads TGTGCCAGCAGAGTAACAGGGTCTGGAAACACCATATATTTT. Complete variable domain (other parts from reference TRBV2 and TRBJ1-3): EPEVTQTPSHQVTQMGQEVILRCVPISNHLYFYWYRQILGQKVEFLVSFYNNEISEKSEIFDDQFSVERPDGSNFTLKIRSTKLEDSAMYFCASRVTGSGNTIYFGEGSWLTVV.

The V gene is TRBV10-3, the J gene TRBJ2-5; either TRBD1 or TRBD2 may fit D (5 bases each). Germline loops: CDR1 ENHRY, CDR2 SYGVKD. The CDR3 consists of 15 residues. Trimming left V 3 bases short and J 4 bases short, with 15 bases between. The CDR3 reads CAISDRQGVGETQYF. The CDR3 region has the DNA TGTGCCATCAGTGACCGTCAGGGAGTAGGAGAGACCCAGTACTTC.